This is a list of T cell receptor beta chains from one sample in a study of Ad26.COV2.S vaccination and SARS-CoV-2 variants. Profiled with immunoSEQ multiplex PCR; TCRdb holds only in-frame clones, not every one. The sample lists around 300,000 clones, around nine tenths occurring once. This specimen was peripheral blood, taken in a trial of Ad26.COV2.S vaccine versus placebo. Receptor source: a person between 18 and 60 years old who received the Ad26.COV2.S COVID-19 vaccine or a placebo. Both conserved end residues are trimmed from each CDR3.

TRBV27	TRBJ2-7	ASSFGRTYEQY
TRBV7-2	TRBJ2-7	ASRMGAEGVYEQY
TRBV9	TRBJ1-1	ASSVGSVNTEAF
TRBV5-1	TRBJ2-7	ASSSGNSGTGGLAYHEQY
TRBV7-2	TRBJ2-7	ASSLASIAGGPEEQY
TRBV7-9	TRBJ1-4	ASSDARQIENRGEKLF
TRBV2	TRBJ2-3	ASSSGGVDTQY
TRBV5-1	TRBJ2-5	ASSLATGLTETQY
TRBV30	TRBJ2-1	AWTSWYSGNEQF
TRBV7-2	TRBJ1-2	ASSRDRGRYGYT
TRBV29-1	TRBJ1-1	SVDRENTEAF
TRBV19	TRBJ2-4	ASSLLAGKNIQY
TRBV28	TRBJ2-7	ASSPGAGEQY
TRBV27	TRBJ2-7	ASSLYGGFGYEQY
TRBV5-5	TRBJ1-1	ASSVGTGLNTEAF
TRBV7-9	TRBJ1-1	ASSSTTGVDTEAF
TRBV28	TRBJ2-3	ASSVQLATDTQY
TRBV28	TRBJ2-1	ASSQDYSYNEQF
TRBV2	TRBJ1-1	ASRAPRAADEAF
TRBV3-1/TRBV3-2	TRBJ2-7	ASSPPGIGGGEQY
TRBV6-1	TRBJ1-1	ASTEFLRGTYTEAF
TRBV28	TRBJ1-2	ASRRDRADGYT
TRBV6-5	TRBJ2-3	ASRRLAGSTDTQY
TRBV5-1	TRBJ1-3	ASSFNRGPGNTIY
TRBV7-9	TRBJ1-5	ASSTENQPQH
TRBV4-3	TRBJ1-4	ASSQDRGTGSEKLF
TRBV5-8	TRBJ2-1	ASSRGTGHGHNEQF
TRBV4-2	TRBJ2-5	ASSQEGSKETQY
TRBV7-2	TRBJ1-3	ASSLAALINTGNTIY
TRBV4-1	TRBJ2-3	ASSQDWAGRTDTQY
TRBV28	TRBJ1-1	ASSLLGGWRNTEAF
TRBV7-9	TRBJ2-5	ASSFLGQGVRETQY
TRBV7-9	TRBJ2-5	ASSFGTGEWETQY
TRBV9	TRBJ2-1	ASSVGVAGGRNEQF
TRBV4-1	TRBJ1-1	ASSRTGTPTAAF
TRBV6-1	TRBJ2-1	ASSELAPLDEQF
TRBV4-3	TRBJ2-7	ASSQDLAGGPYEQY
TRBV19	TRBJ1-5	ASSRTGLSNQPQH
TRBV10-3	TRBJ2-1	AIGGRLAAAYNEQF
TRBV6-5	TRBJ2-7	ASSSPLYEQY
TRBV11-2	TRBJ1-3	ASSLQQSNTIY
TRBV11-1	TRBJ2-1	ASSRRTSGGRNEQF
TRBV5-1	TRBJ2-5	ASSLDPQTQY
TRBV28	TRBJ2-4	ASSLRLLAKNIQY
TRBV9	TRBJ2-7	ASSVSDRPNEQY
TRBV11-2	TRBJ2-7	ASSLVVRDHEQY
TRBV5-5	TRBJ1-1	ASSRQGGTEAF